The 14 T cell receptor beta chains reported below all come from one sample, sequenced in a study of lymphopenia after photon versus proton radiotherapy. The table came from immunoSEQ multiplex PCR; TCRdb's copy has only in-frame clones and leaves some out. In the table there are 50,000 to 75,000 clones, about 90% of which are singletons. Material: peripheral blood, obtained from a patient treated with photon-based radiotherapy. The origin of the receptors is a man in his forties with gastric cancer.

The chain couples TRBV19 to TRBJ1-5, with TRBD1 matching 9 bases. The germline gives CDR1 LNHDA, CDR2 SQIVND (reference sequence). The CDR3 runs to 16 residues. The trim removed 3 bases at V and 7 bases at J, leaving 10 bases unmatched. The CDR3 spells CASSISTGGFGQPQHF. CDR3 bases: TGTGCCAGTAGTATTTCGACAGGGGGGTTTGGCCAGCCCCAGCATTTT.

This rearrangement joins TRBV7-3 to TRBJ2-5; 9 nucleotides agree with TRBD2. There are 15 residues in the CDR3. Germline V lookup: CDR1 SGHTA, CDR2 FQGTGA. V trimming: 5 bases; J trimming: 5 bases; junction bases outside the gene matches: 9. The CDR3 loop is CASSAKASGVETQYF. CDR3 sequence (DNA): TGTGCCAGCAGCGCAAAGGCTAGCGGGGTGGAGACCCAGTACTTC.

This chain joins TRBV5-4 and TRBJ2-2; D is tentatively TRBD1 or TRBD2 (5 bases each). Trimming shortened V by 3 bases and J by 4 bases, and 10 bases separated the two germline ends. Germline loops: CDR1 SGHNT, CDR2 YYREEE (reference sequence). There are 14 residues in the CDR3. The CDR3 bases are TGTGCCAGCAGCTCCCGGGACGGCACCGGGGAGCTGTTTTTT. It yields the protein CASSSRDGTGELFF.

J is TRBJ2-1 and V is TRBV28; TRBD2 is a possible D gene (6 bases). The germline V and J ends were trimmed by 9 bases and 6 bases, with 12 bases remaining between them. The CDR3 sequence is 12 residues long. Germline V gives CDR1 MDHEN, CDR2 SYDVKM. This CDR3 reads CASGRNRNEQFF. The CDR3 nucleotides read TGTGCCAGTGGGAGGAACCGCAATGAGCAGTTCTTC. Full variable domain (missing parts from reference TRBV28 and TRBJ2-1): DVKVTQSSRYLVKRTGEKVFLECVQDMDHENMFWYRQDPGLGLRLIYFSYDVKMKEKGDIPEGYSVSREKKERFSLILESASTNQTSMYLCASGRNRNEQFFGPGTRLTVL.

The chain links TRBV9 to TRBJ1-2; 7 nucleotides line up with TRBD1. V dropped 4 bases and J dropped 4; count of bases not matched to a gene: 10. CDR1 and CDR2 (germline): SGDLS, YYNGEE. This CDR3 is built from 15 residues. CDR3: CASSPEDRAGYGYTF. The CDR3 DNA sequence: TGTGCCAGCAGCCCCGAAGACAGGGCCGGCTATGGCTACACCTTC. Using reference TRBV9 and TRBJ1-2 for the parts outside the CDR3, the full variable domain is DSGVTQTPKHLITATGQRVTLRCSPRSGDLSVYWYQQSLDQGLQFLIQYYNGEERAKGNILERFSAQQFPDLHSELNLSSLELGDSALYFCASSPEDRAGYGYTFGSGTRLTVV.

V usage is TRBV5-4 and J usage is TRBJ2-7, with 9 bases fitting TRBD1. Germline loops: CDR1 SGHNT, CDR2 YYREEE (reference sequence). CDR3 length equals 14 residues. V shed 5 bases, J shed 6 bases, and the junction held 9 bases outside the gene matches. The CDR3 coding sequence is TGTGCCAGCAGAGCGGGACAGGGTTCGCTCGAGCAGTACTTC. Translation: CASRAGQGSLEQYF.

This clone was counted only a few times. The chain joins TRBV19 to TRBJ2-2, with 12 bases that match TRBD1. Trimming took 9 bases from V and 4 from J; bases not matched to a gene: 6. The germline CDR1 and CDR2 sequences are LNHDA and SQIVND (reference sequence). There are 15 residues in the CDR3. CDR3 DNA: TGTGCCAGCAGGGACAGGGGGCGTGTCACCGGGGAGCTGTTTTTT. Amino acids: CASRDRGRVTGELFF.

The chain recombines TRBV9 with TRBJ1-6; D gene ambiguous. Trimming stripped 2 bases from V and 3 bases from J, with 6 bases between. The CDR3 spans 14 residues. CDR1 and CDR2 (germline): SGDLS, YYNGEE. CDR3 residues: CASSVTDYNSPLHF. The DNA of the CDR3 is TGTGCCAGCAGCGTGACGGACTATAATTCACCCCTCCACTTT. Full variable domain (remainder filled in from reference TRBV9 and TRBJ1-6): DSGVTQTPKHLITATGQRVTLRCSPRSGDLSVYWYQQSLDQGLQFLIQYYNGEERAKGNILERFSAQQFPDLHSELNLSSLELGDSALYFCASSVTDYNSPLHFGNGTRLTVT.

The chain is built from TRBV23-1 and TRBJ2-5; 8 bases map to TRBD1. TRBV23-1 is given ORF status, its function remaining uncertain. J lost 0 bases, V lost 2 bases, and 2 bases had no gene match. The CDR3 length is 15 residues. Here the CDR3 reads CASSQPRGHQETQYF. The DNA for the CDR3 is TGCGCCAGCAGTCAACCCAGGGGGCACCAAGAGACCCAGTACTTC.

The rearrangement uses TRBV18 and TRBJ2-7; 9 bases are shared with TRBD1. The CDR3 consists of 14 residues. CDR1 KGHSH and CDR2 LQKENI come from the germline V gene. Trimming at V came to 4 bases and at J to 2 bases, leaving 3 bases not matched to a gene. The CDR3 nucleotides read TGTGCCAGCTCACTTGGACAGGGGACCTACGAGCAGTACTTC. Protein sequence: CASSLGQGTYEQYF.

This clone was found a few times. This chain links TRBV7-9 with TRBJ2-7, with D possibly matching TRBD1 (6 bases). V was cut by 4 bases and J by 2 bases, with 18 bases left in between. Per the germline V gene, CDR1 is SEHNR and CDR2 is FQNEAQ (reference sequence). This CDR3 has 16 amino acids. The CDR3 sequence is CASSSAEQGPPYEQYF. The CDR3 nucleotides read TGTGCCAGCAGCTCCGCGGAACAGGGTCCGCCCTACGAGCAGTACTTC.

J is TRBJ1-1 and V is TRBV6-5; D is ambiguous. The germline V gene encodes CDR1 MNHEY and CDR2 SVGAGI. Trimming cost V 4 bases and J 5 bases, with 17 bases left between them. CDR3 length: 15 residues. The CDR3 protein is CASSSQEFKVTEAFF. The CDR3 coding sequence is TGTGCCAGCAGTTCTCAGGAGTTTAAGGTAACTGAAGCTTTCTTT.

The CDR3 loop reads CASSLLAGGPQETQYF. Written as DNA, the CDR3 is TGCGCCAGCAGCCTACTAGCGGGGGGGCCCCAAGAGACCCAGTACTTC. The chain carries TRBV4-3 and TRBJ2-5; TRBD2 matches 13 bases. The CDR3 is 16 residues long. The J segment lost 1 base and the V segment lost 4 bases, leaving 3 bases of the junction unmatched. Germline CDR1 reads LGHNA; CDR2 reads YSLEER.

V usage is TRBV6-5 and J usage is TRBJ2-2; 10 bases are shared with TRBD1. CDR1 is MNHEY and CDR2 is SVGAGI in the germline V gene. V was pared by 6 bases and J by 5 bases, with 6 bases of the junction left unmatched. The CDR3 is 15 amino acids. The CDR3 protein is CASRLTGGETGELFF. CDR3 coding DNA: TGTGCCAGCAGATTGACAGGGGGCGAAACCGGGGAGCTGTTTTTT.